This T cell receptor (beta chain) was recorded in a study of radiation and T cells in renal cell carcinoma. Using immunoSEQ multiplex PCR, the repertoire was profiled, and TCRdb retains in-frame clones only, with some absent. The sample records fewer than 150,000 clones, 88% being singletons. Time point: blood 2 weeks post-SBRT. Described treatment: 15 Gy SBRT to primary tumor, nephrectomy 4 weeks later. This CDR3 has 14 residues. V lost 6 bases and J 6 bases, leaving 16 bases between the germline ends. Germline-derived CDR1 and CDR2 are LNHDA and SQIVND (reference sequence). The starting material was blood, obtained from a patient whose treatment included radiotherapy and nephrectomy. The chain carries TRBV19 and TRBJ2-3; D remains unclear. The TCR sequence derives from a woman in her sixties or seventies with renal cell carcinoma. The CDR3 DNA follows: TGTGCCAGTAGCACTCGGAAAACGGTCGATACGCAGTATTTT. Encoded protein: CASSTRKTVDTQYF.